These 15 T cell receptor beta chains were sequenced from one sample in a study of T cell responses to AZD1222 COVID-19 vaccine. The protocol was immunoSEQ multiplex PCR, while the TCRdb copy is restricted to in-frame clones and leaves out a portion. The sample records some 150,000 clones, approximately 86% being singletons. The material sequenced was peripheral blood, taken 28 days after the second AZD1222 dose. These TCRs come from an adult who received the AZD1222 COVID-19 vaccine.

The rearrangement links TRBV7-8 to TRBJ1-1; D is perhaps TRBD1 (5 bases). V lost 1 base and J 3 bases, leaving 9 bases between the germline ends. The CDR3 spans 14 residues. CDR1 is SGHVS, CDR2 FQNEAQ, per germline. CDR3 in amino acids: CASSLEGWDTEAFF. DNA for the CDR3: TGTGCCAGCAGCTTAGAGGGGTGGGACACTGAAGCTTTCTTT.

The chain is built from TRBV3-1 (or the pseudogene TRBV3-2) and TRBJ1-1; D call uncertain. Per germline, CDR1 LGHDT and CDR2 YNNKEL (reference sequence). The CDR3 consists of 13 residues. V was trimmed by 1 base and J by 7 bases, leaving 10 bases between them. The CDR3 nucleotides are TGTGCCAGCAGCCAAGTTGGGAATGATGAAGCTTTCTTT. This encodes CASSQVGNDEAFF.

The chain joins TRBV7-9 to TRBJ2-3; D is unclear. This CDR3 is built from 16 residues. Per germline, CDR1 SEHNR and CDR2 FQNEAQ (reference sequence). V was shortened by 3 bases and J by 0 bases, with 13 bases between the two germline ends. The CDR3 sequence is CASSFIGGMSTDTQYF. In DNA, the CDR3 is TGTGCCAGCAGCTTCATTGGTGGGATGAGCACAGATACGCAGTATTTT.

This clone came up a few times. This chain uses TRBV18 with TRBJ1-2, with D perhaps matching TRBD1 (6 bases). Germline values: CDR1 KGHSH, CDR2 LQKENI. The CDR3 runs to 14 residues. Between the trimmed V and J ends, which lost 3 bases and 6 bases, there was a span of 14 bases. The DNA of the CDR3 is TGTGCCAGCTCACCCGAAACAGGGAAGAATGGCTACACCTTC. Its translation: CASSPETGKNGYTF. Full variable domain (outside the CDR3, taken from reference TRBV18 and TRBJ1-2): NAGVMQNPRHLVRRRGQEARLRCSPMKGHSHVYWYRQLPEEGLKFMVYLQKENIIDESGMPKERFSAEFPKEGPSILRIQQVVRGDSAAYFCASSPETGKNGYTFGSGTRLTVV.

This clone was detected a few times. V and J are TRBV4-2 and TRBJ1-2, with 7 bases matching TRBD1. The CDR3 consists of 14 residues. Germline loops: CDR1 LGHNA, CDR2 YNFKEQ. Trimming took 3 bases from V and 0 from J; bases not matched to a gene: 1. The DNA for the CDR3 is TGTGCCAGCAGCCAGGACAGGTCTAACTATGGCTACACCTTC. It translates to CASSQDRSNYGYTF.

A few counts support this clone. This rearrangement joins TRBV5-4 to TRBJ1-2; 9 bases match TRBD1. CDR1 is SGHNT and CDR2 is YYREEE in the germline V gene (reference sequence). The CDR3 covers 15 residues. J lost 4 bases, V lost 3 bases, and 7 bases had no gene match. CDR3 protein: CASSSGTGSLYGYTF. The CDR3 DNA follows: TGTGCCAGCAGCTCCGGGACAGGGTCTCTCTATGGCTACACCTTC.

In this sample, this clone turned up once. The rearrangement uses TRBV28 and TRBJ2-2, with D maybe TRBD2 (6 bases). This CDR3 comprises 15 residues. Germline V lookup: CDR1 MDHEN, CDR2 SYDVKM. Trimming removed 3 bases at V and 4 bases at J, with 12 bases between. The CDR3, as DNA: TGTGCCAGCAGTTTGGTCGGAGGGGTCACCGGGGAGCTGTTTTTT. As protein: CASSLVGGVTGELFF.

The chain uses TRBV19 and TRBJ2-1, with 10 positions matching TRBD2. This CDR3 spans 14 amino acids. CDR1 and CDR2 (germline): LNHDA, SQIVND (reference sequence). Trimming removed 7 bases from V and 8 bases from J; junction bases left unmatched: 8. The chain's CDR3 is CASKRLAGDDEQFF. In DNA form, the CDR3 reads TGTGCCAGTAAACGGCTAGCGGGAGACGATGAGCAGTTCTTC.

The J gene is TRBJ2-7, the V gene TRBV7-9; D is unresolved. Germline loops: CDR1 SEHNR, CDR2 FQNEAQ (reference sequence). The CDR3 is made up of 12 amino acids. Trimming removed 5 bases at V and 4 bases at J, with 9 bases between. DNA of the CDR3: TGTGCCAGCAGCGGCCTCGGGTACGAGCAGTACTTC. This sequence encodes CASSGLGYEQYF.

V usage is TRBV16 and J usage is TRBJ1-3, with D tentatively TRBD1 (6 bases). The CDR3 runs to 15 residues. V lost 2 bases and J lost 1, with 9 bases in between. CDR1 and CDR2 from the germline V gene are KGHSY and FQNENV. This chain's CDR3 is CASSQGGGSGNTIYF. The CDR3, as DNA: TGTGCCAGCAGCCAAGGAGGGGGATCTGGAAACACCATATATTTT.

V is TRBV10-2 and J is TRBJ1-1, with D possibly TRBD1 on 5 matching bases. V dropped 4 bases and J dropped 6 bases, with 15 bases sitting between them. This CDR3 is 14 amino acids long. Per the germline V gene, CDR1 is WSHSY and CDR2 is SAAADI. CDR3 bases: TGCGCCAGCAGTGGAACCGGGACGATAGCTGAAGCTTTCTTT. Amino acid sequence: CASSGTGTIAEAFF.

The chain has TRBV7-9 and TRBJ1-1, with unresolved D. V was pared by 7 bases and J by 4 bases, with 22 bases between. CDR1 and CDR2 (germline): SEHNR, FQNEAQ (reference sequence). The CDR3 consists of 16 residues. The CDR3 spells CASNPTLSLMGTEAFF. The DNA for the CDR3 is TGTGCCAGCAACCCCACTTTAAGCCTGATGGGCACTGAAGCTTTCTTT.

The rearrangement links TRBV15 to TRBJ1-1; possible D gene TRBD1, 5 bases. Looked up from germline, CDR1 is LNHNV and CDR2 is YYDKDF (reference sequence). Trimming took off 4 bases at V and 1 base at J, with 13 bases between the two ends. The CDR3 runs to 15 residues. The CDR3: CATSTISQGNTEAFF. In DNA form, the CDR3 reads TGTGCCACCAGCACAATCTCTCAGGGGAACACTGAAGCTTTCTTT.

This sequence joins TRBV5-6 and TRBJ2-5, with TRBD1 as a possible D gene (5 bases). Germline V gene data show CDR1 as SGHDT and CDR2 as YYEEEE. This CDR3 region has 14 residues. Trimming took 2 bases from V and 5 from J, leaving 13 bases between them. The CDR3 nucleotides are TGTGCCAGCAGCTTCCGACAGAACCCGGAGACCCAGTACTTC. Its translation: CASSFRQNPETQYF.

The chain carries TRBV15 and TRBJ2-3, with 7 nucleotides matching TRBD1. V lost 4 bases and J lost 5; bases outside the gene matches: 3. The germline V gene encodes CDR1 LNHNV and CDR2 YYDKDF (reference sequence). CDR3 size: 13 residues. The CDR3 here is CATSIRQGDTQYF. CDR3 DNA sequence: TGTGCCACCAGCATTAGACAGGGAGATACGCAGTATTTT.